Listed below are T cell receptor beta chains from one sample, sequenced in a study of blood T cell repertoires in COVID-19. The data were produced by immunoSEQ multiplex PCR, yet TCRdb's version contains in-frame clones alone and is incomplete. Of approximately 84,000 clones listed, roughly 85% are singletons. Sequenced: peripheral blood. These receptors came from a human donor in a cohort sampled during active COVID-19. Each CDR3 is given with its conserved first and last residue. Fields, in order: clone size, D gene, V gene, J gene, CDR3 protein, CDR3 DNA. D genes are given only for firm matches. Clone size is not always given. Where it is, it says once, few, many or a class for expanded clones.

-	TRBD2	TRBV24-1	TRBJ2-5	CATSDLGVVAGTQETQYF	TGTGCCACCAGTGATTTGGGGGTTGTAGCGGGGACTCAAGAGACCCAGTACTTC
-	-	TRBV5-4	TRBJ2-5	CASSLRGVETQYF	TGTGCCAGCAGCTTGCGGGGAGTGGAGACCCAGTACTTC
-	-	TRBV5-1	TRBJ1-5	CASLLSGAPQHF	TGCGCCAGCCTTCTTAGCGGAGCGCCCCAGCATTTT
-	-	TRBV4-1	TRBJ2-4	CASSQDLWQGIAKNIQYF	TGCGCCAGCAGCCAAGATCTATGGCAGGGAATAGCCAAAAACATTCAGTACTTC
-	-	TRBV29-1	TRBJ2-7	CNVVSGFSYEQYF	TGCAACGTTGTTTCAGGTTTCTCCTACGAGCAGTACTTC
-	-	TRBV2	TRBJ1-1	CASTVRADTEAFF	TGTGCCAGCACGGTCAGAGCGGACACTGAAGCTTTCTTT
-	-	TRBV6-5	TRBJ2-6	CASSYSRGPGANVLTF	TGTGCCAGCAGTTACTCACGTGGGCCCGGGGCCAACGTCCTGACTTTC
few	-	TRBV2	TRBJ2-2	CASRTDTGELFF	TGTGCCAGCAGGACAGACACCGGGGAGCTGTTTTTT
-	-	TRBV27	TRBJ1-5	CASSPLDRPGPQHF	TGTGCCAGCAGCCCTCTGGACAGACCCGGGCCCCAGCATTTT
-	-	TRBV6-2/TRBV6-3	TRBJ2-1	CASSYSGSRPNEQFF	TGTGCCAGCAGTTACTCGGGCTCAAGGCCCAATGAGCAGTTCTTC
-	TRBD2	TRBV28	TRBJ2-3	CASTSGSPDTQYF	TGTGCCAGCACCAGCGGGAGCCCAGATACGCAGTATTTT
-	-	TRBV30	TRBJ1-6	CAWSRTEAYNSPLHF	TGTGCCTGGAGTCGGACAGAAGCTTATAATTCACCCCTCCACTTT
-	-	TRBV6-5	TRBJ2-7	CASNREGSLGEQYF	TGTGCCAGTAACAGGGAGGGTTCTTTGGGCGAGCAGTACTTC
-	-	TRBV12-2	TRBJ1-2	CASRLARELDYNYGYTF	TGTGCAAGTCGCTTAGCTAGAGAGTTAGATTATAACTATGGCTACACCTTC
-	-	TRBV18	TRBJ1-5	CASSLDTDQPQHF	TGTGCCAGCTCACTGGACACTGATCAGCCCCAGCATTTT
-	TRBD1	TRBV5-6	TRBJ2-5	CASSRGQTSSETQYF	TGTGCCAGCAGTCGGGGACAGACTTCCTCGGAGACCCAGTACTTC
-	TRBD1	TRBV15	TRBJ1-2	CATSSSQTGFKDTF	TGTGCCACCAGCAGCTCCCAGACAGGGTTTAAGGACACCTTC
-	-	TRBV7-9	TRBJ1-3	CASSLMASTGNTIYF	TGTGCCAGCAGCTTAATGGCCAGTACTGGAAACACCATATATTTT
-	-	TRBV7-8	TRBJ1-2	CASSLASGGDYGYTF	TGTGCCAGCAGCTTAGCGTCGGGGGGAGACTATGGCTACACCTTC
-	TRBD1	TRBV13	TRBJ1-2	CASIGTGVYGYTF	TGTGCCAGCATTGGGACAGGCGTGTATGGCTACACCTTC
-	TRBD1	TRBV5-6	TRBJ1-1	CASSGTGVTEAFF	TGTGCCAGCAGCGGGACAGGGGTCACTGAAGCTTTCTTT
-	-	TRBV28	TRBJ1-5	CASSSPRSPAGGNQPQHF	TGTGCCAGCAGTTCTCCCCGATCTCCAGCGGGGGGTAATCAGCCCCAGCATTTT
-	-	TRBV2	TRBJ1-4	CASSDYRATNEKLFF	TGTGCCAGCAGCGATTACAGGGCAACTAATGAAAAACTGTTTTTT
-	TRBD1	TRBV2	TRBJ1-5	CASSQTGGLNQPQHF	TGTGCCAGCAGCCAGACAGGGGGCCTCAATCAGCCCCAGCATTTT
-	TRBD1	TRBV7-8	TRBJ1-5	CASSPGQGPWSNQPQHF	TGTGCCAGCAGCCCAGGACAGGGTCCGTGGAGCAATCAGCCCCAGCATTTT
-	-	TRBV7-8	TRBJ2-3	CASSRGASDTQYF	TGTGCCAGCAGCCGGGGGGCGTCGGATACGCAGTATTTT
-	TRBD2	TRBV11-2	TRBJ2-3	CASSSNPVAGGKTDTQYF	TGTGCCAGCAGCTCGAACCCTGTCGCGGGAGGTAAAACAGATACGCAGTATTTT